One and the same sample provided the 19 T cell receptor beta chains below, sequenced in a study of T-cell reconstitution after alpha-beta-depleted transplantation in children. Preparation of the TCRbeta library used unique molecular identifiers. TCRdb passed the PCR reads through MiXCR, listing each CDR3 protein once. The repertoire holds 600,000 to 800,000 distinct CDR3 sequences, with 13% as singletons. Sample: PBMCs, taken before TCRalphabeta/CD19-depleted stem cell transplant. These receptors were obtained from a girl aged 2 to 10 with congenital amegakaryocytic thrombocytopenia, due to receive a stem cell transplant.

Here the CDR3 reads CASSYRGRDYNEQFF. The CDR3 DNA reads as TGTGCCAGCAGCTACCGCGGGAGGGACTACAATGAGCAGTTCTTC. The rearrangement links TRBV7-8 to TRBJ2-1; TRBD2 matches at 9 bases. Germline V CDR1 and CDR2: SGHVS, FQNEAQ. The V segment lost 4 bases and the J segment 3 bases; nucleotides outside the gene matches: 4. The CDR3 length is 15 residues.

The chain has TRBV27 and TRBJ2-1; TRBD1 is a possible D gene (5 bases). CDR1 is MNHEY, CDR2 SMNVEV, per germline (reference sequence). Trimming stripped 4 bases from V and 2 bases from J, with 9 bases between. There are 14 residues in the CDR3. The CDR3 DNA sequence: TGTGCCAGCAGTTCTGACAGACCCTACAATGAGCAGTTCTTC. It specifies CASSSDRPYNEQFF.

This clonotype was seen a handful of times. CDR3 sequence: CASSPGTGYAFYGYTF. CDR3 in DNA: TGTGCCAGCAGCCCCGGGACAGGGTATGCCTTCTATGGCTACACCTTC. The J gene is TRBJ1-2, the V gene TRBV7-9; 9 nucleotides agree with TRBD1. Germline V gene data show CDR1 as SEHNR and CDR2 as FQNEAQ (reference sequence). Trimming at V came to 5 bases and at J to 4 bases, leaving 11 bases not matched to a gene. The CDR3 runs to 16 residues.

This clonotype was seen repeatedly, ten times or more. CDR3 DNA sequence: TGCGCCAGCAGCTTGGGATCCAACGTCCTGACTTTC. Its protein is CASSLGSNVLTF. The chain combines TRBV5-1 with TRBJ2-6, with D unresolved. V dropped 0 bases and J dropped 8 bases, with 3 bases sitting between them. The CDR3 contains 12 residues. The germline gives CDR1 SGHRS, CDR2 YFSETQ.

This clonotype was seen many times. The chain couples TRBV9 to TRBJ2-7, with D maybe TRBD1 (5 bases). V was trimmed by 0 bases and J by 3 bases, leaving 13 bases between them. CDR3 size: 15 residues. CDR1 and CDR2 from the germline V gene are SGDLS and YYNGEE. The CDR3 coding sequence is TGTGCCAGCAGCGTAGCTGGGGCAGGGTACTACGAGCAGTACTTC. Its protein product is CASSVAGAGYYEQYF.

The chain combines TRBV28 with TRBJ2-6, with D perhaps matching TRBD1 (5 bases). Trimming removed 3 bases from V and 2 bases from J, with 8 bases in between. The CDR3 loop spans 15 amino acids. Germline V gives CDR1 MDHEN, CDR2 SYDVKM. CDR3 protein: CASSFLGAGANVLTF. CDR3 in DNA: TGTGCCAGCAGTTTCTTAGGGGCTGGGGCCAACGTCCTGACTTTC.

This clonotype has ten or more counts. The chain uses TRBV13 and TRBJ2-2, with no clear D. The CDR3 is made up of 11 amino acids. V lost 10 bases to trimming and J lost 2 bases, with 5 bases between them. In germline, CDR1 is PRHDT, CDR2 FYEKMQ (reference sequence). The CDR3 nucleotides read TGTGCCACGGGTAACACCGGGGAGCTGTTTTTT. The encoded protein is CATGNTGELFF.

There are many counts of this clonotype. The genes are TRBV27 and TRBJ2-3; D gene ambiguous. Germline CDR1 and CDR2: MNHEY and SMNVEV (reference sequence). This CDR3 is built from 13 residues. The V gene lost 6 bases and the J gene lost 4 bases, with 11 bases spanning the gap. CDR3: CASSPTQSDTQYF. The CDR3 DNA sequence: TGTGCCAGCAGCCCCACCCAGTCAGATACGCAGTATTTT.

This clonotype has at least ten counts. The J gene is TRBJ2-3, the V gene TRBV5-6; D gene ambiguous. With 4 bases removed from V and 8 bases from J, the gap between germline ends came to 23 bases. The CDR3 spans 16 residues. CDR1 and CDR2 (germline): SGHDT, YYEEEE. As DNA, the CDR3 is TGTGCCAGCAGCCAGGACGGCACTTTGACGTCGGCTACGCAGTATTTT. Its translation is CASSQDGTLTSATQYF.

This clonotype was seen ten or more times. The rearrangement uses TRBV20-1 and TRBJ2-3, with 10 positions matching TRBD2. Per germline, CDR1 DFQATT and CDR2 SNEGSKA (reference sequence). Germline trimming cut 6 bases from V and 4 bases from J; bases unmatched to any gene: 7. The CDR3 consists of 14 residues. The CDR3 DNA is TGCAGTGCCGCAAGCGGGAGGGCCCCAGATACGCAGTATTTT. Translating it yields CSAASGRAPDTQYF.

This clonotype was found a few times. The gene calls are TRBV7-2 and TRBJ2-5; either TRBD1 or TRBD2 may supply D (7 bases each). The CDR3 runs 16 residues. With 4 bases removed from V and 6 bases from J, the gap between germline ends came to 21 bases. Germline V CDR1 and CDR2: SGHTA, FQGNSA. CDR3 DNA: TGTGCCAGCAGCTCTCCAGGGGGGGACCCCAGGAAGACCCAGTACTTC. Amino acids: CASSSPGGDPRKTQYF.

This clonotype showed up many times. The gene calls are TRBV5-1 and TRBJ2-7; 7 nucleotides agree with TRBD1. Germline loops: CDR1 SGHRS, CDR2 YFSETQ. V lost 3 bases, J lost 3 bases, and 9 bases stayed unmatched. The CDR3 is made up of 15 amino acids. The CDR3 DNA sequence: TGCGCCAGCAGCTCAACTAGACAGGGTAACTACGAGCAGTACTTC. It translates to CASSSTRQGNYEQYF.

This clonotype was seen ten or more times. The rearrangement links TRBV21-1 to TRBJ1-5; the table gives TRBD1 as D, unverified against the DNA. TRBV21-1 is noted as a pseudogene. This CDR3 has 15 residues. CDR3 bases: TGTGCCAACATGGACAGGGCGGTCGATGATCAGCCCCAGCATTTT. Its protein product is CANMDRAVDDQPQHF.

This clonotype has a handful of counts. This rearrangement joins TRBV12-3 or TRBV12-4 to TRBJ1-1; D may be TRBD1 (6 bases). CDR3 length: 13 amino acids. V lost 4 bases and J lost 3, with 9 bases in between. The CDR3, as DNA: TGTGCCAGCAGTTCAGGGGCGGACACTGAAGCTTTCTTT. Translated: CASSSGADTEAFF.

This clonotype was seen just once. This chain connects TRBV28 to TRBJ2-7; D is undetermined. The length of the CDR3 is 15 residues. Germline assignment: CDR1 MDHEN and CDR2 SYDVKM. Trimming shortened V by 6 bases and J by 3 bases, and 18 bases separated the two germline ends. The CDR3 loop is CASSRGPSVVYEQYF. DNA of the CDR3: TGTGCCAGCAGCCGTGGCCCGTCGGTGGTCTACGAGCAGTACTTC.

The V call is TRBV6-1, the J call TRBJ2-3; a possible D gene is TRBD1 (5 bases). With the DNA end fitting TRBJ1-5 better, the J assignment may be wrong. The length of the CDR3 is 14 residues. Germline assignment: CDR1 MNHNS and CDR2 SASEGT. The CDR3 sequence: CASRRGVIADTQHF. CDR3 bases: TGTGCCAGCAGGCGGGGGGTAATTGCAGATACGCAGCATTTT.

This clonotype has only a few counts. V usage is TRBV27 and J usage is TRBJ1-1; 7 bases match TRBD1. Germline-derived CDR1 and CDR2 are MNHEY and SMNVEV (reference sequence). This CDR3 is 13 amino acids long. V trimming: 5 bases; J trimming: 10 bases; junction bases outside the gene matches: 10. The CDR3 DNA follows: TGTGCCAGCAGTGGATGGAAACAGGGGCCAGCTTTCTTT. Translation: CASSGWKQGPAFF.

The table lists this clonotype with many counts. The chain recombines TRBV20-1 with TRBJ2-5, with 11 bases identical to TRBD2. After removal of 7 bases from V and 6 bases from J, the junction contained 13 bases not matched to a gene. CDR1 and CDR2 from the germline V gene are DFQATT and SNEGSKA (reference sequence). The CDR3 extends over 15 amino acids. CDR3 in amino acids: CSVQTSGIETQTQYF. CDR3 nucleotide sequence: TGCAGTGTACAGACTAGCGGGATCGAGACGCAGACCCAGTACTTC.

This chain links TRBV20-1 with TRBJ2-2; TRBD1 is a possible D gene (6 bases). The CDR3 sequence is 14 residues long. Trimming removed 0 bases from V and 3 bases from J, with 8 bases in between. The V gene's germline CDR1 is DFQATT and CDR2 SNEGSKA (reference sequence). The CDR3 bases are TGCAGTGCTAGAGATAGGGGGTACACCGGGGAGCTGTTTTTT. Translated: CSARDRGYTGELFF.